The sequence of this TCR beta chain was determined in a study of monozygotic twins with inflammatory bowel disease. Findings and limits, study-wide: Whereas healthy co-twins had higher TCRbeta diversity (inverse Simpson), IBD patients had lower diversity. Differing T cell subtypes remained indistinguishable.

Whole-blood total RNA was extracted without T cell sorting. About this clonotype: Antigen specificity is unknown.

From approximately 3,500 ng of total RNA, each TCR library was prepared. Reanalyzing the 5' RACE reads, TCRdb keeps one entry per CDR3 protein, without DNA. Reported are some 89,000 distinct CDR3 sequences; the ten largest clones contain about 8%. The CDR3 totals 18 residues. Germline V lookup: CDR1 MNHEY, CDR2 SMNVEV (reference sequence). The sample consisted of blood. This receptor was identified in a human donor with ulcerative colitis or Crohn's disease, or a healthy co-twin of an affected twin (not recorded which). The V call is TRBV27, the J call TRBJ2-7; TCRdb's D call, TRBD1, is unchecked because there is no DNA. The CDR3 loop reads CASSLRRTGTGRLHEQYF.